This T cell receptor beta chain was recorded in a study of PD-L1 blockade in urothelial cancer. In the study overall: Patients began atezolizumab, 1,200 mg intravenously every 3 weeks, at some point between 2012 and 2014. Earlier, patients had received 0 to 3 chemotherapy regimens. Study findings and constraints: Blood TCR clonality below the median before treatment was a predictor of better survival.

Each individual provided 1 to 8 samples (taken pretreatment and on-treatment). This clone was counted between two and nine times. Its specificity is not known. Losses at the gene ends were 5 bases for V and 6 bases for J; bases not matched to a gene: 4. Germline V gene sequence: CDR1 SQVTM, CDR2 ANQGSEA. This CDR3 spans 12 amino acids. Produced via immunoSEQ multiplex PCR; TCRdb's table is partial and in-frame only. The sample shows about 37,000 clones, 65% to 85% of them seen only once. The receptor's source is a man aged 55-75 years with urothelial cancer. This chain connects TRBV29-1 to TRBJ2-3, with TRBD1 identical over 8 bases. The material was PBMCs, obtained around atezolizumab (anti-PD-L1) treatment. CDR3 sequence (DNA): TGCAGCGTTCAGGGGGCGGGGGATACGCAGTATTTT. Translating gives CSVQGAGDTQYF.